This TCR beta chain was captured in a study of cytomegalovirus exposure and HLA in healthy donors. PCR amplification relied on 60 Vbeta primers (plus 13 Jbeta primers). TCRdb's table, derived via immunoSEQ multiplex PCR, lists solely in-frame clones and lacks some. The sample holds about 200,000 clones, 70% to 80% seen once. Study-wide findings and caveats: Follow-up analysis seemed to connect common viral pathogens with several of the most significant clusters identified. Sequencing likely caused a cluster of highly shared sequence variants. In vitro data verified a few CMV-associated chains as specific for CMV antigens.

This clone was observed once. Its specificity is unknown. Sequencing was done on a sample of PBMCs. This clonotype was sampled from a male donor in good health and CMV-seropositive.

CDR3 loop: CASSEGPAGNTDTQYF. CDR3 sequence (DNA): TGTGCCAGCAGTGAAGGGCCAGCGGGTAACACAGATACGCAGTATTTT. The chain has TRBV25-1 and TRBJ2-3; possible D gene TRBD2, 6 bases. The V gene's germline CDR1 is MGHDK and CDR2 SYGVNS. V lost 2 bases and J 2 bases, leaving 14 bases between the germline ends. This CDR3 spans 16 amino acids.